This record concerns one TCR beta chain sequence. It has no known antigen specificity. Qualities for individual bases were not recorded, and no much larger clone is one base off. The germline V gene (reference sequence) supplies CDR1 SEHNR and CDR2 FQNEAQ. CDR3 length: 16 amino acids, cysteine to phenylalanine. Only the CDR3 DNA is retained, 48 bases long and in frame from the first base. After removal of 2 bases from V and 6 bases from J, the junction retains 8 bases not matched to a gene. The data derive from a study of blood T cell repertoires in COVID-19 (dated by TCRdb to the early 2020s). With respect to the entire study: Collaborator samples came from the United States, Italy and Spain and covered acute and convalescent phases of COVID-19. Deeply sampled blood TCRbeta repertoires from subjects exposed to, actively infected with, or recovered from COVID-19 were included in the dataset. Samples were obtained from the ongoing ImmuneRACE study (first 160 participants) and from 1,000 to 1,500 subjects provided by 6 global collaborators. Where available, HLA class I and class II types were obtained from metadata supplied by the sample provider rather than from assay-based typing. A freely available public database, intended as a resource for researchers studying the immune response to SARS-CoV-2, is where the repertoires were released. The material from the prospective study consisted of cDNA or gDNA derived from T cells, B-cell-depleted T cells, or PBMCs. A de-identified subject ID, COVID-19 status, age in years and sex were almost always included in the sample metadata.

Collaborating institutions collected whole blood in K2EDTA tubes following their own protocols. Collaborator samples were shipped for TCRbeta analysis as frozen whole blood, isolated PBMCs, or DNA extracted from either sample type. General conclusions and limits of the study: Clinical and demographic metadata were provided uncurated, with the amount varying by source and participant.

TCRbeta CDR3 regions were amplified from genomic DNA by means of the immunoSEQ Assay, a bias-controlled multiplex PCR. The authors' pipeline ran thus. The number of nucleated cells in each sample was estimated from the amplification of reference gene primers within the assay. Sequence reads were collapsed and filtered to measure the absolute abundance of every unique TCRbeta CDR3 rearrangement. For each sample, productive Simpson clonality was calculated as the square root of Simpson's diversity index across productive rearrangements. The clones in this table, taken by TCRdb from immuneACCESS, are in-frame only. Not every clone is retained; where verified, under half of the shortfall comes from an unresolved V gene, and the cause of the rest is unknown. That table is the source of V, J and clone size, and D and trimming were worked out from the DNA. The sample table contains 200,000 to 300,000 clones; only one count was recorded for almost 85% of them. In total, the top ten clones hold 4% of the sample.

The rearranged chain carries TRBV7-9 and TRBJ2-1; 9 junctional bases match TRBD1. The receptor's source is a man aged 45 to 65 with acute or convalescent COVID-19. What was sequenced was peripheral blood. The CDR3 region reads CASSLKPGQGPNEQFF. The bases are TGTGCCAGCAGCTTAAAACCGGGACAGGGACCCAATGAGCAGTTCTTC.